One TCR beta chain is described in this entry. The record originates from a study of blood T cell repertoires in COVID-19. Study at large: COVID-19 samples from acute and convalescent phases originated in the United States, Italy and Spain. Sample material is recorded as cDNA or gDNA derived from T cells, B-cell-depleted T cells, or PBMCs.

Original processing notes: For nucleated cells, counts were estimated from reference gene primer amplification. The data were produced by immunoSEQ multiplex PCR, yet TCRdb's version contains in-frame clones alone and is incomplete. That table supplies the V and J calls and clone size; D and trimming were determined from the DNA. The sample has about 120,000 clones; about four fifths are singletons. This CDR3 has 12 amino acids. V was clipped by 2 bases and J by 7 bases, with 8 bases between them. This sequence was found in a young man with COVID-19, enrolled during active disease. The sample was peripheral blood. The chain joins TRBV12-3 or TRBV12-4 to TRBJ1-2; the D gene is possibly TRBD1 (6 bases). The CDR3 is CASSLQGLGYTF. In nucleotides, the CDR3 is TGTGCCAGCAGTTTACAGGGGCTTGGCTACACCTTC.